The next 31 T cell receptor beta chains were all read from a single sample in a study of blood T cell repertoires in COVID-19. The repertoire was sequenced with immunoSEQ multiplex PCR; TCRdb's copy has only in-frame clones and lacks some. This sample carries about 50,000 clones, approximately 92% of them seen once, and the ten largest clones take around 46%. The sample consisted of peripheral blood. These receptors originate from a woman between 55 and 75 years old with COVID-19, enrolled during active disease.

The rearrangement uses TRBV28 and TRBJ1-1; weak D call: TRBD1 (6 bases). Trimming stripped 5 bases from V and 6 bases from J, with 16 bases between. This CDR3 region has 14 residues. Germline lookup yields CDR1 MDHEN and CDR2 SYDVKM. The CDR3 nucleotides read TGTGCCAGCAGTCTCCCGACAGGTCGGGCTGAAGCTTTCTTT. As protein: CASSLPTGRAEAFF.

The table lists this clone with a count of one. The rearrangement joins TRBV11-2 to TRBJ2-1; D is ambiguous. The V end lost 4 bases, the J end lost 7 bases, and 8 bases lay between the germline ends. Germline-derived CDR1 and CDR2 are SGHAT and FQNNGV. The CDR3 is 12 amino acids. CDR3: CASSSTTNEQFF. The CDR3 DNA is TGTGCCAGCAGCTCCACTACTAATGAGCAGTTCTTC.

J is TRBJ1-2 and V is TRBV7-9; 8 bases are a match to TRBD1. CDR3 length: 18 residues. Germline V gene sequence: CDR1 SEHNR, CDR2 FQNEAQ (reference sequence). The V and J ends lost 1 base and 4 bases, in that order; junction bases with no gene match: 14. The CDR3 protein is CASSLESGGSGTGYGYTF. The DNA for the CDR3 is TGTGCCAGCAGCTTAGAATCGGGTGGTTCGGGGACAGGCTATGGCTACACCTTC.

The chain joins TRBV6-5 to TRBJ1-6, with D uncertain. This CDR3 region has 13 residues. V gave up 4 bases and J gave up 6 bases, with 7 bases separating them. Germline V CDR1 and CDR2: MNHEY, SVGAGI. For the CDR3, the DNA is TGTGCCAGCAGTTCCGGGAGTAATTCACCCCTCCACTTT. This sequence encodes CASSSGSNSPLHF.

This chain joins TRBV12-3 or TRBV12-4 and TRBJ1-6; D gene uncertain. V dropped 2 bases and J dropped 10 bases, with 9 bases sitting between them. The CDR3 is 13 residues long. In nucleotides, the CDR3 is TGTGCCAGCAGTTTAATTTTAGAATCACCCCTCCACTTT. It specifies CASSLILESPLHF.

V is TRBV9 and J is TRBJ2-1; 12 nucleotides agree with TRBD2. Germline V gene sequence: CDR1 SGDLS, CDR2 YYNGEE. J was trimmed by 6 bases and V by 3 bases; bases with no gene match: 4. This CDR3 has 15 amino acids. In DNA, the CDR3 is TGTGCCAGCAGCGCGGGACTAGCGGGCGGCAATGAGCAGTTCTTC. Translation: CASSAGLAGGNEQFF.

The V call is TRBV4-1, the J call TRBJ1-3; D ambiguous. The CDR3 totals 15 residues. From germline, CDR1 is MGHRA and CDR2 YSYEKL. V shed 6 bases and J shed 0 bases, with 12 bases lying between them. The CDR3 here is CASSRRQDSGNTIYF. Here the CDR3 DNA reads TGCGCCAGCAGTCGTCGACAAGACTCTGGAAACACCATATATTTT.

This chain uses TRBV7-9 with TRBJ1-2; D may be TRBD1 (6 bases). Germline assignment: CDR1 SEHNR and CDR2 FQNEAQ (reference sequence). The ends were cut back, 4 bases at V and 0 bases at J, with 12 bases in the middle. The CDR3 spans 15 residues. This chain's CDR3 is CASSSGQYANYGYTF. The CDR3, as DNA: TGTGCCAGCAGCTCAGGACAGTACGCTAACTATGGCTACACCTTC.

The J gene is TRBJ2-3, the V gene TRBV3-1 (or the pseudogene TRBV3-2); TRBD2 matches 7 bases. Germline trimming cut 6 bases from V and 3 bases from J; bases unmatched to any gene: 9. Germline loops: CDR1 LGHDT, CDR2 YNNKEL (reference sequence). The CDR3 totals 15 residues. CDR3 protein: CASRSGPSGTDTQYF. CDR3 coding DNA: TGTGCCAGCAGATCGGGCCCTAGCGGAACAGATACGCAGTATTTT.

The CDR3 DNA reads TGTGCCAGCAGTTTATGGGGGGGGCGGCAGTATTTT. The encoded protein is CASSLWGGRQYF. The chain joins TRBV27 to TRBJ2-3, with D possibly TRBD2 on 7 matching bases. Germline V lookup: CDR1 MNHEY, CDR2 SMNVEV (reference sequence). This CDR3 is built from 12 residues. With 1 base removed from V and 11 bases from J, the gap between germline ends came to 10 bases.

The chain couples TRBV3-1 (or the pseudogene TRBV3-2) to TRBJ2-3; the match to TRBD1 covers 9 bases. Per the germline V gene, CDR1 is LGHDT and CDR2 is YNNKEL (reference sequence). The CDR3 runs to 14 residues. J lost 1 base, V lost 5 bases, and 1 base had no gene match. The CDR3 nucleotides read TGTGCCAGCAGCTGGGACAGGGGCACAGATACGCAGTATTTT. The encoded protein is CASSWDRGTDTQYF.

The chain has TRBV5-1 and TRBJ2-6; D remains unclear. CDR1 SGHRS and CDR2 YFSETQ come from the germline V gene. Trimming pared 0 bases from V and 1 base from J, leaving 5 bases between. CDR3 length equals 15 residues. DNA of the CDR3: TGCGCCAGCAGCTTGGAAGAGTCTGGGGCCAACGTCCTGACTTTC. Translated, it gives CASSLEESGANVLTF.

This clone was detected a few times. The V gene is TRBV5-1, the J gene TRBJ1-4, with D perhaps matching TRBD1 (6 bases). This CDR3 contains 15 residues. The germline gives CDR1 SGHRS, CDR2 YFSETQ. The V and J ends lost 3 bases and 4 bases respectively, with 13 bases between them. The CDR3 sequence: CASSSTQGINEKLFF. In DNA, the CDR3 is TGCGCCAGCAGCTCAACACAGGGCATTAATGAAAAACTGTTTTTT.

The V gene is TRBV11-1, the J gene TRBJ1-2; TRBD1 agrees at 10 bases. Germline V CDR1 and CDR2: SGHAT, FQDESV (reference sequence). The J segment lost 8 bases and the V segment lost 4 bases, leaving 7 bases of the junction unmatched. This CDR3 region has 14 residues. The CDR3 nucleotides are TGTGCCAGCAGCTATACCGGGACAGGGGACGGCTACACCTTC. Its translation is CASSYTGTGDGYTF.

J is TRBJ2-6 and V is TRBV2; maybe TRBD2 (6 bases). The germline V gene has CDR1 SNHLY and CDR2 FYNNEI. This CDR3 contains 16 residues. V lost 8 bases and J 0 bases, leaving 14 bases between the germline ends. The chain's CDR3 is CASLLLAVSGANVLTF. CDR3 DNA sequence: TGTGCCAGCTTACTACTAGCCGTCTCTGGGGCCAACGTCCTGACTTTC.

V is TRBV15 and J is TRBJ1-5; D might be TRBD1 (6 bases). V lost 1 base to trimming and J lost 5 bases, with 12 bases between them. The CDR3 consists of 15 residues. Germline lookup yields CDR1 LNHNV and CDR2 YYDKDF (reference sequence). The CDR3 reads CATSRGGTTYQPQHF. The CDR3 DNA sequence: TGTGCCACCAGCAGAGGGGGGACAACGTATCAGCCCCAGCATTTT.

This clone was recorded a few times. This chain connects TRBV7-2 to TRBJ2-1, with 12 bases that match TRBD2. Germline V gene data show CDR1 as SGHTA and CDR2 as FQGNSA. This CDR3 contains 15 residues. Trimming cost V 5 bases and J 8 bases; bases outside gene matches: 7. The CDR3 loop is CASSRLAGGPHEQFF. The CDR3 coding sequence is TGTGCCAGCAGCCGCCTAGCGGGAGGGCCCCATGAGCAGTTCTTC. Full variable domain (outside the CDR3, taken from reference TRBV7-2 and TRBJ2-1): GAGVSQSPSNKVTEKGKDVELRCDPISGHTALYWYRQSLGQGLEFLIYFQGNSAPDKSGLPSDRFSAERTGGSVSTLTIQRTQQEDSAVYLCASSRLAGGPHEQFFGPGTRLTVL.

The J gene is TRBJ2-7, the V gene TRBV27; TRBD1 matches 7 bases. This CDR3 spans 14 amino acids. Trimming removed 5 bases from V and 5 bases from J; junction bases left unmatched: 9. Germline-derived CDR1 and CDR2 are MNHEY and SMNVEV (reference sequence). The CDR3 loop is CASSPLGQVHEQYF. The CDR3 nucleotides read TGTGCCAGCAGTCCCCTCGGACAGGTCCACGAGCAGTACTTC.

This chain links TRBV15 with TRBJ1-1; D not resolved. Germline CDR1 and CDR2: LNHNV and YYDKDF (reference sequence). The CDR3 is made up of 13 amino acids. V gave up 0 bases and J gave up 4 bases, with 6 bases separating them. The CDR3 reads CATSRESSTEAFF. CDR3 sequence (DNA): TGTGCCACCAGCAGAGAAAGTAGCACTGAAGCTTTCTTT.

The chain carries TRBV27 and TRBJ1-5; the match to TRBD1 covers 9 bases. There are 14 residues in the CDR3. J was trimmed by 2 bases and V by 4 bases; bases with no gene match: 0. Germline V gene sequence: CDR1 MNHEY, CDR2 SMNVEV (reference sequence). The CDR3 bases are TGTGCCAGCAGTTGGACAGGGGGCAATCAGCCCCAGCATTTT. The encoded protein is CASSWTGGNQPQHF.

This rearrangement joins TRBV2 to TRBJ2-1, with 7 bases that match TRBD2. The CDR3 is 16 amino acids. Germline V CDR1 and CDR2: SNHLY, FYNNEI. The ends lost 8 bases at V and 1 base at J; junction bases unmatched: 11. The CDR3 sequence: CASRGERPPSYNEQFF. CDR3 DNA sequence: TGTGCCAGCCGGGGGGAAAGGCCCCCTTCCTACAATGAGCAGTTCTTC.

J is TRBJ1-4 and V is TRBV7-9, with D uncertain. Germline CDR1 SEHNR, CDR2 FQNEAQ (reference sequence). This CDR3 comprises 14 residues. V lost 1 base to trimming and J lost 10 bases, with 13 bases between them. CDR3 residues: CASSLGPGKLKLFF. CDR3 sequence (DNA): TGTGCCAGCAGCTTAGGGCCGGGGAAATTAAAACTGTTTTTT.

The CDR3 is CASRQGLFSGANVLTF. The CDR3, as DNA: TGCGCCAGCAGGCAGGGACTATTCTCTGGGGCCAACGTCCTGACTTTC. The chain recombines TRBV5-1 with TRBJ2-6; 7 bases agree with TRBD2. J was trimmed by 0 bases and V by 5 bases; bases with no gene match: 5. This CDR3 has 16 amino acids. The germline V gene has CDR1 SGHRS and CDR2 YFSETQ.

The chain couples TRBV27 to TRBJ2-1; a possible D gene is TRBD2 (6 bases). The CDR3 length is 15 residues. Trimming took off 5 bases at V and 0 bases at J, with 11 bases between the two ends. CDR1 is MNHEY, CDR2 SMNVEV, per germline (reference sequence). CDR3 loop: CASSRSGSSYNEQFF. CDR3 bases: TGTGCCAGCAGTCGTAGCGGAAGCTCCTACAATGAGCAGTTCTTC.

This chain uses TRBV3-1 (or the pseudogene TRBV3-2) with TRBJ2-7, with D possibly TRBD2 on 6 matching bases. From germline, CDR1 is LGHDT and CDR2 YNNKEL (reference sequence). Trimming left V 3 bases short and J 3 bases short, with 18 bases between. The length of the CDR3 is 16 residues. CDR3 in amino acids: CASSHAGGTSNYEQYF. The CDR3 DNA reads as TGTGCCAGCAGCCACGCTGGCGGGACTTCGAACTACGAGCAGTACTTC.

The chain's CDR3 is CASSDQGQSGLWEQYF. The CDR3 DNA reads TGTGCCAGCAGTGACCAGGGACAGTCGGGTTTATGGGAGCAGTACTTC. The rearrangement links TRBV6-1 to TRBJ2-7; 7 bases line up with TRBD1. The germline gives CDR1 MNHNS, CDR2 SASEGT. With V trimmed by 3 bases and J by 7 bases, 15 bases remained unmatched. The CDR3 extends over 16 amino acids.

This clone was seen once. The V gene is TRBV5-5, the J gene TRBJ2-5; 8 bases are a match to TRBD1. V lost 3 bases, J lost 0 bases, and 4 bases stayed unmatched. The CDR3 covers 15 residues. The germline CDR1 and CDR2 sequences are SGHKS and YYEKEE (reference sequence). The CDR3 spells CASSWTGYNQETQYF. CDR3 in DNA: TGTGCCAGCAGCTGGACAGGGTACAACCAAGAGACCCAGTACTTC.

This chain links TRBV11-3 with TRBJ2-3; D is unresolved. The V end lost 0 bases, the J end lost 0 bases, and 10 bases lay between the germline ends. The CDR3 sequence is 16 residues long. Germline V CDR1 and CDR2: SGHNT, YENEEA. The CDR3: CASSLEGRSSTDTQYF. As DNA, the CDR3 is TGTGCCAGCAGCTTAGAGGGCCGTTCTAGCACAGATACGCAGTATTTT.

The V gene is TRBV6-9, the J gene TRBJ1-4; no definite D call. Germline CDR1 is MNHGY and CDR2 is SVAAGI. The CDR3 sequence is 10 residues long. V was pared by 4 bases and J by 14 bases, with 8 bases between. CDR3 in amino acids: CASSSNGLFF. Written as DNA, the CDR3 is TGTGCCAGCAGTTCTAACGGGCTGTTTTTT.

This chain joins TRBV7-2 and TRBJ2-7; possibly TRBD1 for D (6 bases). The CDR3 contains 14 residues. The V gene lost 5 bases and the J gene lost 3 bases, with 14 bases spanning the gap. Germline values: CDR1 SGHTA, CDR2 FQGNSA. In nucleotides, the CDR3 is TGTGCCAGCAGCCCCCGACAGGTCGACTACGAGCAGTACTTC. It is translated as CASSPRQVDYEQYF.

The V gene is TRBV5-1, the J gene TRBJ2-7, with a possible D match to TRBD2 (5 bases). The V and J ends lost 1 base and 2 bases respectively, with 10 bases between them. The germline CDR1 and CDR2 sequences are SGHRS and YFSETQ. The CDR3 is made up of 14 amino acids. The CDR3 region has the DNA TGCGCCAGCAGCTTGACTAGAACGACCTACGAGCAGTACTTC. Protein sequence: CASSLTRTTYEQYF.